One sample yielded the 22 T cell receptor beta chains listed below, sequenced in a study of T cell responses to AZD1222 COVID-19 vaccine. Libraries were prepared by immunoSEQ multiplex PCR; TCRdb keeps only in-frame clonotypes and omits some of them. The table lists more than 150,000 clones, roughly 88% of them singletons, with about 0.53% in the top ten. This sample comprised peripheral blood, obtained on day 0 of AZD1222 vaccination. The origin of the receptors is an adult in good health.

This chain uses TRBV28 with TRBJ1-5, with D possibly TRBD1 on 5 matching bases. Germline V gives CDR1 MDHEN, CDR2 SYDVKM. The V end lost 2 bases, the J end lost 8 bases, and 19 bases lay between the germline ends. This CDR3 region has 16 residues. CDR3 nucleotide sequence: TGTGCCAGCAGTTTAGGGTATCGTGGGGGAGGGGAGCCCCAGCATTTT. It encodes CASSLGYRGGGEPQHF.

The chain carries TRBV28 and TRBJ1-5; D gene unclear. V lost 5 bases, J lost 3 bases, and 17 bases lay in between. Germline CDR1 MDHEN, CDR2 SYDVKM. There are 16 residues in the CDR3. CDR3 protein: CASSLETPLINQPQHF. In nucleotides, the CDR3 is TGTGCCAGCAGTCTTGAGACCCCCCTAATCAATCAGCCCCAGCATTTT.

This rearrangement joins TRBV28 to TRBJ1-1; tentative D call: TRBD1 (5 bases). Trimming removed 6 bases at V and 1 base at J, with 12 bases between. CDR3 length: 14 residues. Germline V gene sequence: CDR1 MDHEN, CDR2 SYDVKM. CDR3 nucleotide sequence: TGTGCCAGCAGGTTCCCTGGGGCGAACACTGAAGCTTTCTTT. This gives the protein CASRFPGANTEAFF. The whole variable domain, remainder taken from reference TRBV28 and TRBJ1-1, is DVKVTQSSRYLVKRTGEKVFLECVQDMDHENMFWYRQDPGLGLRLIYFSYDVKMKEKGDIPEGYSVSREKKERFSLILESASTNQTSMYLCASRFPGANTEAFFGQGTRLTVV.

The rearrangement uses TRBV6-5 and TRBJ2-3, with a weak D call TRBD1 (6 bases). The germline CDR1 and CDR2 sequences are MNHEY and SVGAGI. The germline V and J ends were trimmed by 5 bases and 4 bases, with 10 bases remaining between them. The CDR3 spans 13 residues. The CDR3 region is CASSPGAADTQYF. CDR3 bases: TGTGCCAGCAGTCCAGGGGCAGCAGATACGCAGTATTTT.

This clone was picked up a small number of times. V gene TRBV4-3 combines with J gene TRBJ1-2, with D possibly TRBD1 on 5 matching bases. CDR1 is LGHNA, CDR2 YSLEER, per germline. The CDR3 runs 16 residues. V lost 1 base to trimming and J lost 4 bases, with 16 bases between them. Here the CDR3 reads CASSQATGTPAYGYTF. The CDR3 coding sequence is TGCGCCAGCAGCCAAGCCACCGGGACCCCCGCCTATGGCTACACCTTC.

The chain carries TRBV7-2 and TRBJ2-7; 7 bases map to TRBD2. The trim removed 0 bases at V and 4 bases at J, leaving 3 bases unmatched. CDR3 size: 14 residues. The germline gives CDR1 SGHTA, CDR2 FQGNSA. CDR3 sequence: CASSLAGGPYEQYF. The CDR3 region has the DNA TGTGCCAGCAGCTTAGCGGGAGGGCCATACGAGCAGTACTTC.

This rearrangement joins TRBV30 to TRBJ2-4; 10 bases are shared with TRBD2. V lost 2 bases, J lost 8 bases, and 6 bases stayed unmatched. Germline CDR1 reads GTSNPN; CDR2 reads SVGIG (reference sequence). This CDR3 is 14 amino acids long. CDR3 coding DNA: TGTGCCTGGAGTCGAGCTAGCGGGAGAGACATTCAGTACTTC. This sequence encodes CAWSRASGRDIQYF.

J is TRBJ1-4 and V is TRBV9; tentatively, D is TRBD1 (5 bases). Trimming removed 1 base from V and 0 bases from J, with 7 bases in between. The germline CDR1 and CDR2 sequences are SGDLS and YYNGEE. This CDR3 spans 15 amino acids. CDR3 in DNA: TGTGCCAGCAGCGTAACAGGATCAACTAATGAAAAACTGTTTTTT. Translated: CASSVTGSTNEKLFF.

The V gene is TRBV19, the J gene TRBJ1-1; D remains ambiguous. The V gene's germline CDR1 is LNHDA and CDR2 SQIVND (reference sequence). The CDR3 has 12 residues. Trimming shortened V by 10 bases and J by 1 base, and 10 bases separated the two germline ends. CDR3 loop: CATAVRNTEAFF. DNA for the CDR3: TGTGCCACCGCCGTGAGGAACACTGAAGCTTTCTTT.

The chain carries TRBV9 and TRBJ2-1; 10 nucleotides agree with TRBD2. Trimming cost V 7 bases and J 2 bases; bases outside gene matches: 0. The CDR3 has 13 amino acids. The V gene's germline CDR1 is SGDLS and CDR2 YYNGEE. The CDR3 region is CASGLAAYNEQFF. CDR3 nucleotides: TGTGCCAGCGGACTAGCGGCCTACAATGAGCAGTTCTTC.

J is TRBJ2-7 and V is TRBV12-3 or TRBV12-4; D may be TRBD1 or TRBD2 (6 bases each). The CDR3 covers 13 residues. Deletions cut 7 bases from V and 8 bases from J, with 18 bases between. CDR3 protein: CASTLVGGSQQYF. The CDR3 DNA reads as TGTGCCAGCACCCTGGTAGGGGGGTCGCAGCAGTACTTC.

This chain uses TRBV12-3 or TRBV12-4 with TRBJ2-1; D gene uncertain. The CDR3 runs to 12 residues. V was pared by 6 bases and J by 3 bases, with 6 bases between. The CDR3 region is CASSLVYNEQFF. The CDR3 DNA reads TGTGCCAGCAGCCTTGTCTACAATGAGCAGTTCTTC.

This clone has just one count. The CDR3 here is CATSVVPGELFF. The CDR3 nucleotides read TGTGCCACCAGTGTCGTCCCCGGGGAGCTGTTTTTT. The chain is built from TRBV24-1 and TRBJ2-2, with no clear D. Trimming stripped 5 bases from V and 6 bases from J, with 6 bases between. CDR3 length: 12 residues. Germline loops: CDR1 KGHDR, CDR2 SFDVKD.

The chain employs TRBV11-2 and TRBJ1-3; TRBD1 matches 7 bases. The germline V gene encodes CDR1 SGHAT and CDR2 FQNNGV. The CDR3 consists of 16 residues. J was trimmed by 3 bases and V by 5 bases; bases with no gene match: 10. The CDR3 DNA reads TGTGCCAGCAGCCTCGGACAGGCTGGATTTGGAAACACCATATATTTT. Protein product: CASSLGQAGFGNTIYF.

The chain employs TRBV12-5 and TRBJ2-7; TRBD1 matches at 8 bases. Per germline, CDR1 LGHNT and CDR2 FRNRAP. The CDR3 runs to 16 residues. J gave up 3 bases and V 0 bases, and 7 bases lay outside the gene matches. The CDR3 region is CASGLVHGTGGYEQYF. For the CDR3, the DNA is TGTGCTAGTGGTTTGGTCCATGGGACAGGAGGCTACGAGCAGTACTTC.

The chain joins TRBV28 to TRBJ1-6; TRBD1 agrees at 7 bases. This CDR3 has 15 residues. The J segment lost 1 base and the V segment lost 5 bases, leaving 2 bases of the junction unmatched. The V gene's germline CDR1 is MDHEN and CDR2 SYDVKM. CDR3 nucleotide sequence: TGTGCCAGCAGTACAGGGGTTTCCTATAATTCACCCCTCCACTTT. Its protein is CASSTGVSYNSPLHF.

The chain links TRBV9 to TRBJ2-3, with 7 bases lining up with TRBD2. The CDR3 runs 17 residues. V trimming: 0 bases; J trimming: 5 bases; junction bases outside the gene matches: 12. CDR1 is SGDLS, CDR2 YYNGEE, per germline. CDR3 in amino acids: CASSVEGTNPEIDTQYF. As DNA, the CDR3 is TGTGCCAGCAGCGTAGAGGGGACTAACCCTGAGATAGATACGCAGTATTTT.

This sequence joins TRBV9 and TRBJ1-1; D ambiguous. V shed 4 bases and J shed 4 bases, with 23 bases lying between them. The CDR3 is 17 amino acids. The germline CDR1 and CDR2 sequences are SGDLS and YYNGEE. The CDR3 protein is CASSSNRVRGSGTEAFF. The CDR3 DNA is TGTGCCAGCAGCTCCAATCGTGTTAGAGGGTCTGGCACTGAAGCTTTCTTT.

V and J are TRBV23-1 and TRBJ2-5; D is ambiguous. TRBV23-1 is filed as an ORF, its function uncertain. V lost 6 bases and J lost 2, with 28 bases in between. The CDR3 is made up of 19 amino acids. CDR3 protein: CASSPNGQKPPDTQETQYF. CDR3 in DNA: TGCGCCAGCAGCCCGAATGGGCAGAAGCCGCCCGACACTCAAGAGACCCAGTACTTC.

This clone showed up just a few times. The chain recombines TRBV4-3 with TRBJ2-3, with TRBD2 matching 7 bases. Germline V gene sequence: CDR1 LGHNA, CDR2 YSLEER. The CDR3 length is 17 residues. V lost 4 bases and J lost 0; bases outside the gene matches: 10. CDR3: CASSLGPVGGSTDTQYF. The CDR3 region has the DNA TGCGCCAGCAGCCTAGGCCCGGTCGGGGGGAGCACAGATACGCAGTATTTT.

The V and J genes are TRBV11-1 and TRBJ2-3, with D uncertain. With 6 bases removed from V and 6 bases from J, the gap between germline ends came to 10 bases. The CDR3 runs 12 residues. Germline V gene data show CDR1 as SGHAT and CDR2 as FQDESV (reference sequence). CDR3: CASRRIPDTQYF. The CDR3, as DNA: TGTGCCAGCAGACGTATTCCCGATACGCAGTATTTT. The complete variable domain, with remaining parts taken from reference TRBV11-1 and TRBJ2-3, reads EAEVAQSPRYKITEKSQAVAFWCDPISGHATLYWYRQILGQGPELLVQFQDESVVDDSQLPKDRFSAERLKGVDSTLKIQPAELGDSAMYLCASRRIPDTQYFGPGTRLTVL.

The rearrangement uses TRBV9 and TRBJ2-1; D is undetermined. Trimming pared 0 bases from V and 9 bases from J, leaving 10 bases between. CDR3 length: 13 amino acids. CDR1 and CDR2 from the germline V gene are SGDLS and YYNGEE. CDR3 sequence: CASSVAGFGEQFF. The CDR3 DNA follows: TGTGCCAGCAGCGTAGCCGGGTTTGGTGAGCAGTTCTTC.